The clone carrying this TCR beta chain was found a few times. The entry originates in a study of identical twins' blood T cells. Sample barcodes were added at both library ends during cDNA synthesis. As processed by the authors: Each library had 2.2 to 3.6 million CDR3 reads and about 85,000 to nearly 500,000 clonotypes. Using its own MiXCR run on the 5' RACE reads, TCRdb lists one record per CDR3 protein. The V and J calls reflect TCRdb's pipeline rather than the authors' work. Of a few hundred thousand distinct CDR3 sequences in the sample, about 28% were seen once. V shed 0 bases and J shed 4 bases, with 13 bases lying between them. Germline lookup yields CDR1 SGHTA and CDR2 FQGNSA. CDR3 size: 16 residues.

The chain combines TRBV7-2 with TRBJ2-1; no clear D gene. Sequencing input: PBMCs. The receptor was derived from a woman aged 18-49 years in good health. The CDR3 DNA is TGTGCCAGCAGCTTAGCGACGATTCCCGCATACAATGAGCAGTTCTTC. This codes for CASSLATIPAYNEQFF. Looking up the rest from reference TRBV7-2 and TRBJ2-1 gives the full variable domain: GAGVSQSPSNKVTEKGKDVELRCDPISGHTALYWYRQSLGQGLEFLIYFQGNSAPDKSGLPSDRFSAERTGGSVSTLTIQRTQQEDSAVYLCASSLATIPAYNEQFFGPGTRLTVL.